This T cell receptor beta chain was retrieved from a study of cytomegalovirus exposure and HLA in healthy donors. Study-wide results and caveats: The study labeled 150 or so TCR beta chains cytomegalovirus-associated.

To note about this clone: No antigen is known for it.

In the PCR, 60 Vbeta and 13 Jbeta primers were used. Per the original methods: As a later analysis found, there were tens of millions of unique TCR beta chains, of which around 10 million were shared. Assay: immunoSEQ multiplex PCR; the TCRdb copy retains only in-frame clones and omits some. V, J and clone size reflect that table, while D and trimming were determined from the DNA. The data hold over 150,000 clones, with roughly 74% observed a single time. CDR1 is LGHNA and CDR2 is YNFKEQ in the germline V gene. This CDR3 has 16 amino acids. The germline V and J ends were trimmed by 0 bases and 0 bases, with 11 bases remaining between them.

The chain joins TRBV4-2 to TRBJ1-1; unclear D gene. The source is a man younger than 35 in good health and CMV-seronegative. Sequenced: PBMCs. The CDR3 sequence is CASSQDGWGVNTEAFF. CDR3 coding DNA: TGTGCCAGCAGCCAAGATGGATGGGGAGTGAACACTGAAGCTTTCTTT.